These T cell receptor beta chains were read from a single sample in a study of cytomegalovirus exposure and HLA in healthy donors. The assay was immunoSEQ multiplex PCR, and TCRdb's table has in-frame clones only and misses some. The repertoire holds roughly 100,000 clones, over 80% seen once, with about 6.3% in the top ten. Sequenced input: PBMCs. All receptors come from a man aged 18-30 years in good health and CMV-seronegative. The CDR3 runs from the conserved cysteine through the conserved F or W. The order of the fields is J gene, clone size, V gene, D gene, CDR3 protein, CDR3 DNA. The D gene is left open where the match is weak. Clone size is shown for a subset of rows, as once, few, many or a class of expanded clone.

TRBJ1-4 | many | TRBV7-3 | - | CASRRTTNEKLFF | TGTGCCAGCCGTCGTACAACTAATGAAAAACTGTTTTTT
TRBJ2-3 | - | TRBV7-9 | TRBD2 | CASSLEVSSGGTDTQYF | TGTGCCAGCAGCTTAGAAGTCTCTAGCGGGGGCACAGATACGCAGTATTTT
TRBJ1-5 | - | TRBV28 | - | CASSPAWGGSNQPQHF | TGTGCCAGCAGTCCGGCCTGGGGGGGAAGCAATCAGCCCCAGCATTTT
TRBJ2-7 | - | TRBV18 | - | CASSPLSAGDYEQYF | TGTGCCAGCTCACCTCTTAGCGCCGGGGACTACGAGCAGTACTTC
TRBJ1-5 | few | TRBV25-1 | TRBD1 | CASQSTGQPNQPQHF | TGTGCCAGCCAATCCACGGGACAGCCCAATCAGCCCCAGCATTTT
TRBJ2-1 | - | TRBV5-5 | TRBD2 | CARSPGTSVKNEQFF | TGTGCCAGAAGCCCCGGGACTAGCGTTAAGAATGAGCAGTTCTTC
TRBJ2-3 | - | TRBV27 | - | CASKAGARDTQYF | TGTGCCAGCAAGGCAGGGGCTAGGGATACGCAGTATTTT
TRBJ2-7 | once | TRBV9 | TRBD2 | CASSPRSSGYEQYF | TGTGCCAGCAGCCCCCGGTCTAGCGGCTACGAGCAGTACTTC
TRBJ2-2 | - | TRBV7-6 | - | CASSGRGTGELFF | TGTGCCAGCAGCGGTCGGGGCACCGGGGAGCTGTTTTTT
TRBJ1-5 | - | TRBV2 | TRBD1 | CASSETGMGNQPQHF | TGTGCCAGCAGCGAGACAGGGATGGGCAATCAGCCCCAGCATTTT
TRBJ2-3 | once | TRBV7-6 | TRBD1 | CASSRITGGTDTQYF | TGTGCCAGCAGCCGGATCACAGGGGGCACAGATACGCAGTATTTT
TRBJ2-3 | - | TRBV10-3 | TRBD2 | CAISESRGLAGGADTQYF | TGTGCCATCAGTGAGTCGAGAGGACTAGCGGGAGGGGCAGATACGCAGTATTTT
TRBJ2-6 | - | TRBV27 | TRBD1 | CASSLTGSSGANVLTF | TGTGCCAGCAGTTTGACAGGGAGCTCTGGGGCCAACGTCCTGACTTTC
TRBJ2-7 | - | TRBV9 | TRBD1 | CASSGGLEQGLYEQYF | TGTGCCAGCAGCGGTGGCCTAGAACAGGGGCTGTACGAGCAGTACTTC
TRBJ2-7 | - | TRBV28 | TRBD2 | CASSLYRGWGGPGEQYF | TGTGCCAGCAGTTTATATAGGGGTTGGGGAGGGCCCGGCGAGCAGTACTTC
TRBJ2-7 | - | TRBV5-1 | TRBD2 | CASRYGLAGNYEQYF | TGCGCCAGCAGATACGGACTAGCGGGGAACTACGAGCAGTACTTC
TRBJ1-2 | few | TRBV5-4 | TRBD1 | CASSPGGTVSNYGYTF | TGTGCCAGCAGCCCAGGGGGAACAGTTTCGAACTATGGCTACACCTTC
TRBJ2-3 | few | TRBV13 | - | CASSLPGVGADTQYF | TGTGCCAGCAGCTTGCCGGGAGTAGGGGCAGATACGCAGTATTTT
TRBJ2-1 | - | TRBV6-4 | TRBD2 | CASSDSSGRVGEQFF | TGTGCCAGCAGTGACTCGAGCGGGAGGGTCGGTGAGCAGTTCTTC
TRBJ1-2 | once | TRBV27 | TRBD1 | CASSSDRAAGYTF | TGTGCCAGCAGTTCCGACAGGGCCGCTGGCTACACCTTC
TRBJ2-3 | - | TRBV5-4 | TRBD1 | CAPGQGTDTQYF | TGTGCCCCGGGACAGGGGACAGATACGCAGTATTTT
TRBJ2-7 | - | TRBV27 | TRBD2 | CASAQTSGHYEQYF | TGTGCCAGCGCCCAGACTAGCGGACACTACGAGCAGTACTTC
TRBJ1-1 | - | TRBV6-5 | TRBD1 | CASSYPGQGHTEAFF | TGTGCCAGCAGTTACCCGGGACAGGGGCACACTGAAGCTTTCTTT
TRBJ2-5 | once | TRBV4-3 | - | CASSARDTQYQETQYF | TGCGCCAGCAGCGCCCGGGACACACAGTACCAAGAGACCCAGTACTTC
TRBJ1-1 | few | TRBV7-9 | - | CASSSRQAMNTEAFF | TGTGCCAGCAGCTCCCGGCAGGCCATGAACACTGAAGCTTTCTTT
TRBJ2-2 | once | TRBV15 | - | CATSTLTGELFF | TGTGCCACCAGCACCCTCACCGGGGAGCTGTTTTTT